The present TCR beta chain was sequenced within a study of beta chain features in type 1 diabetes. Points from the study as a whole: A potential PCR bias toward shorter templates would be equal in patient and control samples.

Unmatched junction bases numbered 6, after V lost 4 bases and J lost 1 base. Germline loops: CDR1 SGDLS, CDR2 YYNGEE. This CDR3 region has 15 residues. Concerning this clone itself: What it binds is not known.

The entirety of the isolated RNA underwent reverse transcription, so expressed TCRB transcripts were sequenced. Repertoires were generated with immunoSEQ multiplex PCR, while TCRdb's copy carries only in-frame clones and drops some. The data hold 680,000 or so clones, with roughly a sixth observed a single time. The chain combines TRBV9 with TRBJ1-1; 8 positions agree with TRBD1. The sequencing input was naive CD4+ T cells from blood. The sequence was obtained from a man between 18 and 35 years old in good health. CDR3 sequence reads: CASSPSGTGNTEAFF. The CDR3 DNA sequence: TGTGCCAGCAGCCCCTCCGGGACAGGGAACACTGAAGCTTTCTTT. Using reference TRBV9 and TRBJ1-1 for the parts outside the CDR3, the full variable domain is DSGVTQTPKHLITATGQRVTLRCSPRSGDLSVYWYQQSLDQGLQFLIQYYNGEERAKGNILERFSAQQFPDLHSELNLSSLELGDSALYFCASSPSGTGNTEAFFGQGTRLTVV.